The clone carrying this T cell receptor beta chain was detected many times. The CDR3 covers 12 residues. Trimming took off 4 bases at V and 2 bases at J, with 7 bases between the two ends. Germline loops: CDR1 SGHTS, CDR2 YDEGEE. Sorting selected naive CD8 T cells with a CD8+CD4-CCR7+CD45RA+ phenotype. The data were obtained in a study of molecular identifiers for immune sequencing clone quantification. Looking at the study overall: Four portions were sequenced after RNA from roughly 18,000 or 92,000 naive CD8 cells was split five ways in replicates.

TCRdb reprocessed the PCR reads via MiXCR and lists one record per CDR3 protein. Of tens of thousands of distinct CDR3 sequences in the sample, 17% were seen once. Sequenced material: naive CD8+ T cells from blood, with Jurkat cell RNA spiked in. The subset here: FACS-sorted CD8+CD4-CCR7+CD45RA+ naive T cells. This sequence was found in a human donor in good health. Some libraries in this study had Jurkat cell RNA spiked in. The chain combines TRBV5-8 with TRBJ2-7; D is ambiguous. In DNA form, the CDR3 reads TGTGCCAGCAGCCCCGATCCCTACGAGCAGTACTTC. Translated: CASSPDPYEQYF.